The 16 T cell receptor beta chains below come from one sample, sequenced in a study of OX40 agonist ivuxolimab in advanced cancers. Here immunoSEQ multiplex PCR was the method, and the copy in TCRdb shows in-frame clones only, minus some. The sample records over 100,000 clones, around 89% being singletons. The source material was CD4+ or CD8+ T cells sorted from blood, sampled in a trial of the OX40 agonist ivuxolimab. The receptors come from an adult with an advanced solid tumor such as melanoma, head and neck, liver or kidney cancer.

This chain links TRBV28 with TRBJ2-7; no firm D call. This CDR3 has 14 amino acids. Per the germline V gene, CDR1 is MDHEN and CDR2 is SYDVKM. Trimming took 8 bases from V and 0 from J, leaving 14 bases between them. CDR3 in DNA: TGTGCCAGCTTCCCTATGTCCGGCTCCTACGAGCAGTACTTC. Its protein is CASFPMSGSYEQYF.

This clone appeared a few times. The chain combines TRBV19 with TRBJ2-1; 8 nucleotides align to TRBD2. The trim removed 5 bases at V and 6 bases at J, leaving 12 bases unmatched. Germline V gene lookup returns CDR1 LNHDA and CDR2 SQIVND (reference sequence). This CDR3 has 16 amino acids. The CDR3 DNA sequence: TGTGCCAGTAGTGTAACCGGGACTAGTACCTTCAATGAGCAGTTCTTC. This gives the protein CASSVTGTSTFNEQFF. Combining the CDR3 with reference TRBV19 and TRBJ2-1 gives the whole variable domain DGGITQSPKYLFRKEGQNVTLSCEQNLNHDAMYWYRQDPGQGLRLIYYSQIVNDFQKGDIAEGYSVSREKKESFPLTVTSAQKNPTAFYLCASSVTGTSTFNEQFFGPGTRLTVL.

The CDR3 is CASSLGAVLSYEQYF. The DNA for the CDR3 is TGTGCCAGCAGCTTAGGAGCAGTATTATCCTACGAGCAGTACTTC. This chain joins TRBV7-9 and TRBJ2-7; D unresolved. Trimming shortened V by 1 base and J by 1 base, and 11 bases separated the two germline ends. Germline V CDR1 and CDR2: SEHNR, FQNEAQ (reference sequence). The CDR3 is 15 amino acids.

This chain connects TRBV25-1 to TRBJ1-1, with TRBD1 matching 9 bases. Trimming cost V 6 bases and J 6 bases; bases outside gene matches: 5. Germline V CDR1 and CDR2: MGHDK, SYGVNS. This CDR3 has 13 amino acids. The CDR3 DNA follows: TGTGCCAGCAGACAGGGGGCGAGGCCTGAAGCTTTCTTT. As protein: CASRQGARPEAFF.

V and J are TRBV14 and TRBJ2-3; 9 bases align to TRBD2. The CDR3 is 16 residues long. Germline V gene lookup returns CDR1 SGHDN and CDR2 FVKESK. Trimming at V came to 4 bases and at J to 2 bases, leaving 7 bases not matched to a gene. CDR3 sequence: CASSRGSGGPTDTQYF. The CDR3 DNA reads TGTGCCAGCAGCCGGGGTAGCGGGGGCCCCACAGATACGCAGTATTTT.

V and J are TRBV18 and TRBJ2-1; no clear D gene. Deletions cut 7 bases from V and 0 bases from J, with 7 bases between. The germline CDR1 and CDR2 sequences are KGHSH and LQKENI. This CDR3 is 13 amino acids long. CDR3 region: CASLKSSYNEQFF. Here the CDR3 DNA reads TGTGCCAGCTTGAAGAGCTCCTACAATGAGCAGTTCTTC.

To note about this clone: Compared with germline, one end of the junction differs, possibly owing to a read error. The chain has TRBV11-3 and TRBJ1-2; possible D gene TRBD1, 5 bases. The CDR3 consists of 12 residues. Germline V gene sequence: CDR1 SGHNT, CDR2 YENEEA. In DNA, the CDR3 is TGTGCCAGCAGCACGGGTGCAGGAGGCAGGGTCTTC. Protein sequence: CASSTGAGGRVF.

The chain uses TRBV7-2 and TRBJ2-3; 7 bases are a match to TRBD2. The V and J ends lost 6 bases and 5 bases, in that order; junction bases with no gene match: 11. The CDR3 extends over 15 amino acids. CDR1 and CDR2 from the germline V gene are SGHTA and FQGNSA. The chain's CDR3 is CASSLIRGVRDTQYF. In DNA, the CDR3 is TGTGCCAGCAGTCTTATTCGGGGGGTGAGAGATACGCAGTATTTT.

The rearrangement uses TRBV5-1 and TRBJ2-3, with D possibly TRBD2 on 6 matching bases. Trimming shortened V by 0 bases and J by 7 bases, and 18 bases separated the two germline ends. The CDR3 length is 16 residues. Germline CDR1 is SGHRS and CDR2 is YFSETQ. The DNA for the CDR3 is TGCGCCAGCAGCTTGGAGGCGACTAGGTCCGGAAATACGCAGTATTTT. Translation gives CASSLEATRSGNTQYF. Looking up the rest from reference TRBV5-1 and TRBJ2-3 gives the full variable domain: KAGVTQTPRYLIKTRGQQVTLSCSPISGHRSVSWYQQTPGQGLQFLFEYFSETQRNKGNFPGRFSGRQFSNSRSEMNVSTLELGDSALYLCASSLEATRSGNTQYFGPGTRLTVL.

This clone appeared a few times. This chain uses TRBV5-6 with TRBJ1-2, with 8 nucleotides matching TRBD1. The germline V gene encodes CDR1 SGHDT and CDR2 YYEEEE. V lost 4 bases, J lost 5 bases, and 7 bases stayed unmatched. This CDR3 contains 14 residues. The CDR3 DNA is TGTGCCAGCAGCCCGGACAGGGCTCTATATGGCTACACCTTC. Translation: CASSPDRALYGYTF.

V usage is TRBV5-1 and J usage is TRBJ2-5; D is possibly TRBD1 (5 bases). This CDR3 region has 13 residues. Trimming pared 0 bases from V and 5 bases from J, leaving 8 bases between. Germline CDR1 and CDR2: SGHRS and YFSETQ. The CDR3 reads CASSLGRAETQYF. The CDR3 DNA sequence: TGCGCCAGCAGCTTGGGCAGGGCGGAGACCCAGTACTTC. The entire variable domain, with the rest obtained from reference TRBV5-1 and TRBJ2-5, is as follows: KAGVTQTPRYLIKTRGQQVTLSCSPISGHRSVSWYQQTPGQGLQFLFEYFSETQRNKGNFPGRFSGRQFSNSRSEMNVSTLELGDSALYLCASSLGRAETQYFGPGTRLLVL.

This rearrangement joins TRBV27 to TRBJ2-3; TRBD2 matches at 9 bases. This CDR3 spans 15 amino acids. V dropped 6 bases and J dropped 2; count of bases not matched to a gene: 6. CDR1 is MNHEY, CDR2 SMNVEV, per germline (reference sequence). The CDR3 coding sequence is TGTGCCAGCAGCGCGGGACTAGCCTACACAGATACGCAGTATTTT. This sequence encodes CASSAGLAYTDTQYF.

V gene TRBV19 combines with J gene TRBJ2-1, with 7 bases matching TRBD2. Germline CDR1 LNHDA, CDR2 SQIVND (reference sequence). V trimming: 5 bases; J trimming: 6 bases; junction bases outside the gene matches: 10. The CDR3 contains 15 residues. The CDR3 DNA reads TGTGCCAGTAGTGGGAGGGGTAGTACGAGCAATGAGCAGTTCTTC. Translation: CASSGRGSTSNEQFF.

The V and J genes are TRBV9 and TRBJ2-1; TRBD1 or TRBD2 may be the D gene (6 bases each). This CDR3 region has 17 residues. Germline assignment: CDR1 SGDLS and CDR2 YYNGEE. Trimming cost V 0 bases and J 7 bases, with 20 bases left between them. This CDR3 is CASSVAPESGGRNEQFF. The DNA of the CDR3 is TGTGCCAGCAGCGTAGCACCCGAGAGTGGGGGGCGTAATGAGCAGTTCTTC.

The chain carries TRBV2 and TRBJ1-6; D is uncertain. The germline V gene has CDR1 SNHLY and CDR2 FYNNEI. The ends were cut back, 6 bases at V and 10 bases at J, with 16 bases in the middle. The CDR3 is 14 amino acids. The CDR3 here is CASSTSRGLSPLHF. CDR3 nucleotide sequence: TGTGCCAGCAGCACCAGTCGAGGATTGTCACCCCTCCACTTT.

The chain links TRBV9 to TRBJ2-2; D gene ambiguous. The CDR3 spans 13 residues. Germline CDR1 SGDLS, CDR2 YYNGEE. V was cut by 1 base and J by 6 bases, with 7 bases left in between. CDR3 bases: TGTGCCAGCAGCGTAAGGTCCCCCGGGGAGCTGTTTTTT. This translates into CASSVRSPGELFF.